This is a list of T cell receptor beta chains from one sample in a study of T cell changes during pregnancy in multiple sclerosis. The data were produced by immunoSEQ multiplex PCR, yet TCRdb's version contains in-frame clones alone and is incomplete. The table lists 50,000 to 60,000 clones, 90% of them singletons, with around 2% in the top ten. Source: peripheral blood, taken in the first trimester of pregnancy. These receptors originate from a female donor in good health, enrolled as a control in a pregnancy study. Both conserved end residues are part of each CDR3. A D gene is named only where the DNA matches it firmly. Clone size, where shown, is once, few, many, or a class for clones that have expanded.

clone size: NA
V gene: TRBV2
J gene: TRBJ1-3
D gene: TRBD1
CDR3 protein: CASRSGTGGPGNTIYF
CDR3 DNA: TGTGCCAGCAGATCCGGGACAGGGGGGCCCGGAAACACCATATATTTT

clone size: NA
V gene: TRBV6-1
J gene: TRBJ1-5
D gene: NA
CDR3 protein: CASSEAVGDQPQHF
CDR3 DNA: TGTGCCAGCAGTGAAGCGGTAGGGGATCAGCCCCAGCATTTT

clone size: NA
V gene: TRBV9
J gene: TRBJ2-1
D gene: NA
CDR3 protein: CASSSAGAPYNEQFF
CDR3 DNA: TGTGCCAGCAGCTCCGCGGGGGCTCCCTACAATGAGCAGTTCTTC

clone size: NA
V gene: TRBV15
J gene: TRBJ2-5
D gene: NA
CDR3 protein: CATSRDGLGTQYF
CDR3 DNA: TGTGCCACCAGCAGAGACGGGTTGGGGACCCAGTACTTC

clone size: NA
V gene: TRBV7-6
J gene: TRBJ1-3
D gene: NA
CDR3 protein: CASSQSLRQGNTIYF
CDR3 DNA: TGTGCCAGCAGTCAATCCCTCCGACAGGGAAACACCATATATTTT

clone size: NA
V gene: TRBV28
J gene: TRBJ1-1
D gene: TRBD1
CDR3 protein: CASRLDRGNTEAFF
CDR3 DNA: TGTGCCAGCAGGCTCGACAGGGGGAACACTGAAGCTTTCTTT

clone size: NA
V gene: TRBV27
J gene: TRBJ2-7
D gene: TRBD1
CDR3 protein: CASRSQGAGIYRQLYF
CDR3 DNA: TGTGCCAGCAGATCACAGGGGGCAGGGATATATCGTCAACTGTACTTC

clone size: once
V gene: TRBV4-2
J gene: TRBJ2-2
D gene: NA
CDR3 protein: CASSQEKQSGTGELFF
CDR3 DNA: TGTGCCAGCAGCCAAGAAAAACAGTCTGGTACTGGGGAGCTGTTTTTT

clone size: NA
V gene: TRBV7-9
J gene: TRBJ1-1
D gene: TRBD1
CDR3 protein: CASSSTGGWNTEAFF
CDR3 DNA: TGTGCCAGCAGCTCGACAGGGGGCTGGAACACTGAAGCTTTCTTT

clone size: NA
V gene: TRBV19
J gene: TRBJ2-1
D gene: NA
CDR3 protein: CASNQGGANEQFF
CDR3 DNA: TGTGCCAGTAATCAGGGAGGAGCCAATGAGCAGTTCTTC

clone size: NA
V gene: TRBV2
J gene: TRBJ1-1
D gene: NA
CDR3 protein: CASSERGFTEAFF
CDR3 DNA: TGTGCCAGCAGTGAAAGGGGGTTCACTGAAGCTTTCTTT

clone size: NA
V gene: TRBV10-3
J gene: TRBJ2-7
D gene: TRBD2
CDR3 protein: CAIKREGSREQYF
CDR3 DNA: TGTGCCATCAAGCGGGAGGGTTCGAGGGAGCAGTACTTC

clone size: once
V gene: TRBV9
J gene: TRBJ1-2
D gene: NA
CDR3 protein: CASSTDLTAAGYGYTF
CDR3 DNA: TGTGCCAGCAGCACTGATTTGACCGCGGCGGGCTATGGCTACACCTTC

clone size: NA
V gene: TRBV6-1
J gene: TRBJ2-1
D gene: TRBD2
CDR3 protein: CASSEAWWGGNEQFF
CDR3 DNA: TGTGCCAGCAGTGAAGCTTGGTGGGGGGGCAATGAGCAGTTCTTC

clone size: NA
V gene: TRBV28
J gene: TRBJ1-5
D gene: TRBD1
CDR3 protein: CASSPTGVGAQPQHF
CDR3 DNA: TGTGCCAGCAGTCCGACAGGGGTTGGTGCACAGCCCCAGCATTTT

clone size: NA
V gene: TRBV2
J gene: TRBJ2-3
D gene: TRBD2
CDR3 protein: CASSVGGRETDTQYF
CDR3 DNA: TGTGCCAGCAGTGTTGGGGGGAGGGAGACAGATACGCAGTATTTT

clone size: NA
V gene: TRBV5-1
J gene: TRBJ1-2
D gene: NA
CDR3 protein: CASRSGVGYGYTF
CDR3 DNA: TGCGCCAGCAGATCGGGGGTGGGCTATGGCTACACCTTC

clone size: NA
V gene: TRBV5-1
J gene: TRBJ1-3
D gene: NA
CDR3 protein: CASSLGDSGNTIYF
CDR3 DNA: TGCGCCAGCAGCTTGGGAGATTCTGGAAACACCATATATTTT

clone size: NA
V gene: TRBV11-2
J gene: TRBJ2-3
D gene: NA
CDR3 protein: CASSFLSRAGTDTQYF
CDR3 DNA: TGTGCCAGCAGCTTTCTATCGAGGGCGGGCACAGATACGCAGTATTTT

clone size: NA
V gene: TRBV6-5
J gene: TRBJ2-5
D gene: TRBD2
CDR3 protein: CATSTSGGGETQYF
CDR3 DNA: TGTGCCACTTCGACTAGCGGGGGGGGAGAGACCCAGTACTTC

clone size: NA
V gene: TRBV6-1
J gene: TRBJ2-5
D gene: NA
CDR3 protein: CASSRQEQETQYF
CDR3 DNA: TGTGCCAGCAGCCGACAGGAGCAAGAGACCCAGTACTTC

clone size: NA
V gene: TRBV5-1
J gene: TRBJ2-5
D gene: NA
CDR3 protein: CASSPRNYSGGRHGTQYF
CDR3 DNA: TGCGCCAGCAGCCCACGGAACTATTCGGGGGGCCGGCATGGGACCCAGTACTTC

clone size: NA
V gene: TRBV30
J gene: TRBJ2-7
D gene: TRBD2
CDR3 protein: CAWSFGRQRSYEQYF
CDR3 DNA: TGTGCCTGGAGTTTCGGGAGGCAGAGGAGCTACGAGCAGTACTTC

clone size: NA
V gene: TRBV28
J gene: TRBJ2-3
D gene: NA
CDR3 protein: CASSFYWGESLMREYTDTQYF
CDR3 DNA: TGTGCCAGCAGTTTCTACTGGGGCGAAAGTCTTATGCGGGAATACACAGATACGCAGTATTTT

clone size: NA
V gene: TRBV28
J gene: TRBJ2-3
D gene: NA
CDR3 protein: CASTTPSTDTQYF
CDR3 DNA: TGTGCCAGCACCACTCCTTCCACAGATACGCAGTATTTT

clone size: NA
V gene: TRBV28
J gene: TRBJ2-7
D gene: NA
CDR3 protein: CASSTPYKDMSSYEQYF
CDR3 DNA: TGTGCCAGCAGCACCCCATATAAGGACATGAGCTCCTACGAGCAGTACTTC